This T cell receptor beta chain was observed in a study of regulatory T cells in long-lasting Graves disease. Overall study: Persistent Graves' disease denoted over 5 years of antithyroid drugs plus positive TSH receptor antibodies.

For TCR beta, libraries came from iRepertoire HTBI primers and Arm-PCR of CDR3 regions. Authors' data handling: Across the samples, identification revealed roughly 56 TRBV and 13 to 15 TRBJ segments. TCRdb re-called the multiplex PCR reads through MiXCR, storing one row per CDR3 protein. These V and J calls derive from TCRdb rather than the authors' analysis. This sample has about 340,000 distinct CDR3 sequences, with less than 20% found just once. The table lists this clonotype with many counts. As yet, its antigen is unknown. Broader study findings: The number of shared public clonotypes was higher in persistent patients (roughly 2,800) than new patients (around 890). No thyroid tissue was studied; the work used peripheral blood only.

The CDR3 totals 15 residues. Germline trimming cut 7 bases from V and 6 bases from J; bases unmatched to any gene: 8. Germline values: CDR1 MDHEN, CDR2 SYDVKM. Stated time point: persistent/refractory GD, antithyroid drugs over 5 years with positive TRAb. The TCR library was made from RNA that had been extracted from PBMCs in TRIzol. The sequencing used peripheral blood mononuclear cells (PBMCs), collected when the disease was refractory, from a patient treated with antithyroid drugs. This sequence joins TRBV28 and TRBJ1-6; 8 bases are a match to TRBD1. The receptor was isolated from a female donor with Graves disease. The CDR3 here is CASTSTGAVNSPLHF. As DNA, the CDR3 is TGTGCCAGCACCTCGACAGGGGCCGTTAATTCACCCCTCCACTTT.